This TCR beta chain was identified in a study of blood T cell repertoires in COVID-19. Study-level background: Specimens from acute and convalescent COVID-19 originated in the United States, Italy and Spain.

Participant reports of clinical history set cohort assignment. This CDR3 is 14 amino acids long. In the original analysis: Reference gene primer amplification gave nucleated cell count estimates. Produced via immunoSEQ multiplex PCR; TCRdb's table is partial and in-frame only. D and trimming were read from the DNA, whereas the V and J calls and clone size are those reported in that table. The top ten clones hold 7.4% of a sample with hundreds of thousands of clones, 80% of them seen once. Only one count was recorded for this clone. This chain joins TRBV21-1 and TRBJ2-1; the table gives TRBD2 as D, unverified against the DNA. TRBV21-1 has pseudogene status. The TCR was taken from a woman between 40 and 55 years old with acute COVID-19. Sequenced: PBMCs or T cells enriched from blood (not recorded which). CDR3 DNA sequence: TGTGCCAGCAGCCCGGGGGAGACTGACAATGAGCAGTTCTTC. This sequence encodes CASSPGETDNEQFF.